This T cell receptor beta chain appears in the sequencing data of a study of blood T cells in healthy people across ages. The individuals who served as donors were healthy Caucasians living in Russia, aged about 6 to 100. Per sample, extraction of total RNA gave at least 6 micrograms in every case. Study findings and constraints: Changes seen in expanded clonotypes were possibly confounded by donor CMV status left unknown. Per million T cells, TCR beta diversity dropped roughly linearly as age increased.

To note about this clonotype: Antigen specificity is unknown.

Primed by a sample-barcoded 5' primer and a J-beta primer mix, a second PCR proceeded for roughly 7 to 12 cycles. TCRdb fed the 5' RACE reads into MiXCR, producing one record per CDR3 protein. The repertoire consists of about 1.7 million distinct CDR3 sequences, with approximately 28% occurring once and the leading ten covering more than 6%. The sequenced sample consisted of blood. This TCR was sampled from a woman between 25 and 40 years old in good health.

The CDR3 reads CASSPIPSSGGKARETQYF. Written as DNA, the CDR3 is TGTGCCAGCAGCCCAATCCCATCTAGCGGGGGGAAGGCGAGAGAGACCCAGTACTTC. The V and J genes are TRBV5-5 and TRBJ2-5, with 11 bases identical to TRBD2. CDR1 SGHKS and CDR2 YYEKEE come from the germline V gene (reference sequence). The V and J ends lost 4 bases and 4 bases, in that order; junction bases with no gene match: 18. The CDR3 runs 19 residues.